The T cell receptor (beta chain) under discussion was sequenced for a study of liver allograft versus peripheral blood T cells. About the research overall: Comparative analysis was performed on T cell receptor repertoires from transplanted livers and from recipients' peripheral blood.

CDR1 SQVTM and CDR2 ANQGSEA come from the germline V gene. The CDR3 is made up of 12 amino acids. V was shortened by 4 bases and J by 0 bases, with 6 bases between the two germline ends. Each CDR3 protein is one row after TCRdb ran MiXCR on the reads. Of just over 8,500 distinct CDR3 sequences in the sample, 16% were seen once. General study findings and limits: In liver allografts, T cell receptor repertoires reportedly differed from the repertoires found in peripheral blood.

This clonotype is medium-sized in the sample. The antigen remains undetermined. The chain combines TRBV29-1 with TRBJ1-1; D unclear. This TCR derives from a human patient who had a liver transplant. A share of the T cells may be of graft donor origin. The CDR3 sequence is CSVAALNTEAFF. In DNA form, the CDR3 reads TGCAGCGTTGCCGCCCTGAACACTGAAGCTTTCTTT.